These 17 T cell receptor beta chains originate from one sample sequenced in a study of shared clonotypes between healthy human individuals. Produced via immunoSEQ multiplex PCR; TCRdb's table is partial and in-frame only. Among roughly 510,000 clones, almost 80% were seen once, and the ten largest hold roughly an eighth. Sequencing used PBMCs. Every receptor here comes from a woman aged 40 to 55 in good health. Some clones in this sample may be carry-over from other donors' samples.

The chain couples TRBV18 to TRBJ2-7; D remains ambiguous. The ends were cut back, 6 bases at V and 2 bases at J, with 14 bases in the middle. CDR1 and CDR2 from the germline V gene are KGHSH and LQKENI. CDR3 size: 14 residues. CDR3 sequence: CASSPTHDTYEQYF. The DNA of the CDR3 is TGTGCCAGCTCTCCGACACACGATACCTACGAGCAGTACTTC.

This rearrangement joins TRBV29-1 to TRBJ2-3; 10 bases fit TRBD2. Germline values: CDR1 SQVTM, CDR2 ANQGSEA. The junction had 11 bases not matched to a gene; V was cut back by 3 bases and J by 5 bases. The CDR3 spans 16 residues. The DNA for the CDR3 is TGCAGCGTTGACCTCCCGACTAGCGGGTCCGGAGATACGCAGTATTTT. Residues: CSVDLPTSGSGDTQYF.

The chain couples TRBV7-2 to TRBJ2-7; TRBD1 matches 9 bases. Trimming cost V 2 bases and J 5 bases; bases outside gene matches: 7. The CDR3 contains 15 residues. The V gene's germline CDR1 is SGHTA and CDR2 FQGNSA. The CDR3 spells CASSLSFGTGHEQYF. The CDR3 bases are TGTGCCAGCAGCTTATCCTTTGGGACAGGGCACGAGCAGTACTTC. Full variable domain (remainder filled in from reference TRBV7-2 and TRBJ2-7): GAGVSQSPSNKVTEKGKDVELRCDPISGHTALYWYRQSLGQGLEFLIYFQGNSAPDKSGLPSDRFSAERTGGSVSTLTIQRTQQEDSAVYLCASSLSFGTGHEQYFGPGTRLTVT.

The genes are TRBV11-2 and TRBJ1-1; D possibly corresponds to TRBD1 (6 bases). The CDR3 has 15 amino acids. The V end lost 1 base, the J end lost 1 base, and 10 bases lay between the germline ends. Per the germline V gene, CDR1 is SGHAT and CDR2 is FQNNGV. The CDR3: CASSLVGGGNTEAFF. In nucleotides, the CDR3 is TGTGCCAGCAGCTTAGTCGGGGGCGGGAACACTGAAGCTTTCTTT.

This clone was recorded a few times. CDR3 loop: CASSPVSRGYTEAFF. In DNA, the CDR3 is TGTGCCAGCTCACCAGTAAGCAGGGGGTACACTGAAGCTTTCTTT. The V gene is TRBV18, the J gene TRBJ1-1; TRBD1 matches at 7 bases. Germline values: CDR1 KGHSH, CDR2 LQKENI. Trimming cost V 2 bases and J 3 bases; bases outside gene matches: 6. The CDR3 runs to 15 residues.

This clone has a handful of counts. This chain joins TRBV2 and TRBJ1-4, with D hard to call. V lost 2 bases and J 8 bases, leaving 12 bases between the germline ends. This CDR3 spans 14 amino acids. In germline, CDR1 is SNHLY, CDR2 FYNNEI. CDR3 in amino acids: CASSELAVNEKLFF. The CDR3 coding sequence is TGTGCCAGCAGTGAATTAGCCGTTAACGAAAAACTGTTTTTT.

The chain recombines TRBV5-4 with TRBJ2-1; 9 nucleotides agree with TRBD2. Germline V gene data show CDR1 as SGHNT and CDR2 as YYREEE (reference sequence). The CDR3 sequence is 15 residues long. V lost 7 bases, J lost 7 bases, and 12 bases stayed unmatched. CDR3 protein: CASSGDSGSWNEQFF. The CDR3 DNA sequence: TGTGCCAGCTCGGGGGATAGCGGGAGCTGGAATGAGCAGTTCTTC.

This clone was detected only a few times. This rearrangement joins TRBV2 to TRBJ2-2; 7 positions agree with TRBD1. The germline CDR1 and CDR2 sequences are SNHLY and FYNNEI. V gave up 3 bases and J gave up 4 bases; unmatched junction bases: 5. CDR3 length equals 15 residues. As DNA, the CDR3 is TGTGCCAGCAGTGATGAGGGGGCGAGCACCGGGGAGCTGTTTTTT. Amino acid sequence: CASSDEGASTGELFF.

The genes are TRBV2 and TRBJ2-2; D is ambiguous. V was trimmed by 4 bases and J by 5 bases, leaving 8 bases between them. This CDR3 has 13 amino acids. Germline CDR1 SNHLY, CDR2 FYNNEI. The CDR3 is CASSGRPTGELFF. The CDR3 nucleotides read TGTGCCAGCAGTGGCCGGCCTACCGGGGAGCTGTTTTTT.

This chain connects TRBV10-3 to TRBJ2-7, with 8 nucleotides matching TRBD1. CDR3 length: 14 residues. Losses at the gene ends were 6 bases for V and 2 bases for J; bases not matched to a gene: 6. Germline values: CDR1 ENHRY, CDR2 SYGVKD. In DNA form, the CDR3 reads TGTGCCATCAGGGATACAGGGGGTGCCTACGAGCAGTACTTC. It codes for CAIRDTGGAYEQYF.

The chain joins TRBV28 to TRBJ2-7; D not certain. Between the trimmed V and J ends, which lost 5 bases and 0 bases, there was a span of 14 bases. The CDR3 spans 15 residues. CDR1 MDHEN and CDR2 SYDVKM come from the germline V gene. Here the CDR3 reads CASSPPRAYSYEQYF. In DNA, the CDR3 is TGTGCCAGCAGTCCCCCCCGGGCCTACTCCTACGAGCAGTACTTC.

The chain employs TRBV6-5 and TRBJ2-7; the match to TRBD1 covers 7 bases. This CDR3 has 15 residues. V dropped 2 bases and J dropped 1; count of bases not matched to a gene: 5. The germline V gene encodes CDR1 MNHEY and CDR2 SVGAGI. Written as DNA, the CDR3 is TGTGCCAGCAGTTACAAGACAGGGTTTTCCTACGAGCAGTACTTC. Translating it yields CASSYKTGFSYEQYF.

This clone was seen a single time. This chain links TRBV30 with TRBJ2-6; D is unresolved. This CDR3 spans 15 amino acids. CDR1 is GTSNPN, CDR2 SVGIG, per germline (reference sequence). Between the trimmed V and J ends, which lost 0 bases and 0 bases, there was a span of 6 bases. The CDR3 loop is CAWSVLNSGANVLTF. The CDR3 coding sequence is TGTGCCTGGAGTGTACTTAACTCTGGGGCCAACGTCCTGACTTTC.

This clone showed up just a few times. The chain joins TRBV28 to TRBJ2-2; 9 bases align to TRBD2. Germline V lookup: CDR1 MDHEN, CDR2 SYDVKM. J was trimmed by 3 bases and V by 6 bases; bases with no gene match: 5. The CDR3 runs to 15 residues. The CDR3 loop is CASRTGGRDTGELFF. CDR3 DNA sequence: TGTGCCAGCAGGACGGGCGGGAGGGACACCGGGGAGCTGTTTTTT. Combining the CDR3 with reference TRBV28 and TRBJ2-2 gives the whole variable domain DVKVTQSSRYLVKRTGEKVFLECVQDMDHENMFWYRQDPGLGLRLIYFSYDVKMKEKGDIPEGYSVSREKKERFSLILESASTNQTSMYLCASRTGGRDTGELFFGEGSRLTVL.

There are a few counts of this clone. The chain combines TRBV30 with TRBJ1-4, with D unclear. Germline CDR1 is GTSNPN and CDR2 is SVGIG (reference sequence). The CDR3 covers 12 residues. V shed 3 bases and J shed 4 bases, with 6 bases lying between them. The CDR3 bases are TGTGCCTGGAGCGGACTTAATGAAAAACTGTTTTTT. This encodes CAWSGLNEKLFF.

The chain has TRBV2 and TRBJ2-1; 10 bases map to TRBD2. The CDR3 runs to 14 residues. V lost 5 bases, J lost 7 bases, and 5 bases stayed unmatched. Germline V gene lookup returns CDR1 SNHLY and CDR2 FYNNEI. CDR3 nucleotide sequence: TGTGCCAGCAGTTATAGCGGGAGGTCGAATGAGCAGTTCTTC. It yields the protein CASSYSGRSNEQFF.

This rearrangement joins TRBV30 to TRBJ1-4; D might be TRBD1 (6 bases). The CDR3 totals 14 residues. Germline V CDR1 and CDR2: GTSNPN, SVGIG (reference sequence). Trimming took 0 bases from V and 7 from J, leaving 12 bases between them. In DNA form, the CDR3 reads TGTGCCTGGAGTGTAATGGGGGCGGCTGAAAAACTGTTTTTT. Translation: CAWSVMGAAEKLFF.